Presented here are 22 T cell receptor beta chains from one specimen sequenced in a study of blood T cells in healthy people across ages. The authors ran a second PCR of roughly 6 to 12 cycles using a sample-barcoded 5' primer and a J-beta primer mix. TCRdb processed the 5' RACE reads anew with MiXCR; each CDR3 protein has one entry. The sample holds hundreds of thousands of distinct CDR3 sequences, approximately 48% seen once. Specimen: blood. These receptors originate from a man in his 60s in good health.

Of note for this clonotype: The final CDR3 position lacks the conserved phenylalanine or tryptophan, pointing to a likely read error. The chain couples TRBV5-1 to TRBJ2-5; D is ambiguous. Germline V gives CDR1 SGHRS, CDR2 YFSETQ. There are 13 residues in the CDR3. Trimming took 3 bases from V and 2 from J, leaving 8 bases between them. The CDR3 nucleotides read TGCGCCAGCAGCTCCGGTGTGCAAGAGACCCAGTACTAC. This gives the protein CASSSGVQETQYY.

CDR3 in DNA: TGCGCCAGCAGCCAGGGAAGACAGGGTGGCTATGAAAAACTGTTTTTT. It translates to CASSQGRQGGYEKLFF. This chain uses TRBV4-3 with TRBJ1-4, with TRBD1 matching 7 bases. The CDR3 spans 16 residues. Trimming took 3 bases from V and 6 from J; bases not matched to a gene: 10. In germline, CDR1 is LGHNA, CDR2 YSLEER.

The chain carries TRBV4-1 and TRBJ1-6; perhaps TRBD1 as D (6 bases). Trimming removed 4 bases at V and 6 bases at J, with 19 bases between. The CDR3 sequence is 17 residues long. Germline CDR1 MGHRA, CDR2 YSYEKL. In nucleotides, the CDR3 is TGCGCCAGCAGCCCGGGACGACAGGCCTATCTTAATTCACCCCTCCACTTT. It yields the protein CASSPGRQAYLNSPLHF.

About this clonotype itself: One end of the junction varies from germline; a read error may be responsible. This chain uses TRBV27 with TRBJ1-4; D unresolved. The CDR3 covers 12 residues. Per the germline V gene, CDR1 is MNHEY and CDR2 is SMNVEV (reference sequence). This chain's CDR3 is CTSSHPNEKLFF. The CDR3 coding sequence is TGTACCAGCAGTCATCCTAATGAAAAACTGTTTTTT.

Only a few counts were recorded for this clonotype. V gene TRBV4-1 combines with J gene TRBJ2-5, with 8 nucleotides matching TRBD2. Trimming took 0 bases from V and 5 from J; bases not matched to a gene: 20. Germline V gives CDR1 MGHRA, CDR2 YSYEKL. The CDR3 is 20 residues long. The CDR3 here is CASSQEKGFGGGLIAETQYF. The CDR3 nucleotides read TGCGCCAGCAGCCAAGAAAAAGGATTCGGGGGGGGCCTTATCGCGGAGACCCAGTACTTC.

The chain carries TRBV12-3 or TRBV12-4 and TRBJ2-2, with 7 bases fitting TRBD2. The V gene end was trimmed by 6 bases and the J gene end by 2 bases; junction bases not matched to a gene: 3. This CDR3 comprises 14 residues. CDR3 residues: CASSKTSNTGELFF. The CDR3 nucleotides are TGTGCCAGCAGCAAGACTAGCAACACCGGGGAGCTGTTTTTT.

This rearrangement joins TRBV3-1 to TRBJ2-5; D is unclear. Trimming cost V 3 bases and J 5 bases, with 7 bases left between them. The CDR3 runs to 12 residues. The germline gives CDR1 LGHDT, CDR2 YNNKEL (reference sequence). The CDR3 coding sequence is TGTGCCAGCAGCCATTTACGTGAGACCCAGTACTTC. Amino acids: CASSHLRETQYF.

The chain combines TRBV20-1 with TRBJ2-1, with 7 bases identical to TRBD2. The CDR3 contains 16 residues. With V trimmed by 0 bases and J by 4 bases, 9 bases remained unmatched. Germline CDR1 reads DFQATT; CDR2 reads SNEGSKA (reference sequence). DNA of the CDR3: TGCAGTGCTAGAGAACCAAGCGCGGGGGATTACAATGAGCAGTTCTTC. Residues: CSAREPSAGDYNEQFF.

This rearrangement joins TRBV20-1 to TRBJ2-5, with 8 positions matching TRBD2. CDR1 and CDR2 from the germline V gene are DFQATT and SNEGSKA (reference sequence). This CDR3 spans 16 amino acids. J was trimmed by 5 bases and V by 1 base; bases with no gene match: 12. This chain's CDR3 is CSARVNRGGPSETQYF. CDR3 bases: TGCAGTGCTAGAGTGAATCGGGGGGGACCCTCGGAGACCCAGTACTTC.

J is TRBJ2-7 and V is TRBV7-9, with 9 bases aligning to TRBD1. The end of the DNA fits TRBJ2-5 better, so the J call may be wrong. Germline CDR1 reads SEHNR; CDR2 reads FQNEAQ (reference sequence). The CDR3 runs to 16 residues. CDR3 in amino acids: CASSFEGQGLEETQYF. The CDR3 DNA sequence: TGTGCCAGCAGCTTCGAGGGACAGGGTTTGGAGGAGACCCAGTACTTC.

This chain links TRBV7-2 with TRBJ2-3; D unclear. The CDR3 runs to 16 residues. In germline, CDR1 is SGHTA, CDR2 FQGNSA. Trimming stripped 1 base from V and 1 base from J, with 12 bases between. CDR3: CASSLDRPSGTDTQYF. CDR3 in DNA: TGTGCCAGCAGCTTAGACCGGCCCAGCGGCACAGATACGCAGTATTTT.

This clonotype was seen more than once but under ten times. This chain uses TRBV29-1 with TRBJ2-7; D may correspond to TRBD1 or TRBD2 (5 bases each). The germline CDR1 and CDR2 sequences are SQVTM and ANQGSEA. This CDR3 has 14 amino acids. V gave up 5 bases and J gave up 4 bases, with 18 bases separating them. CDR3 region: CSVLVSGGRYEQYF. The CDR3 nucleotides are TGCAGCGTTTTAGTCAGTGGGGGTAGGTACGAGCAGTACTTC.

The chain employs TRBV7-9 and TRBJ1-2; D gene ambiguous. The V gene lost 3 bases and the J gene lost 8 bases, with 13 bases spanning the gap. CDR1 is SEHNR and CDR2 is FQNEAQ in the germline V gene (reference sequence). CDR3 length: 13 residues. The DNA for the CDR3 is TGTGCCAGCAGCTTCGCAGCCTCTAGAGGCTACACCTTC. It specifies CASSFAASRGYTF.

This clonotype was seen at least ten times. This chain connects TRBV20-1 to TRBJ2-1; TRBD2 aligns across 16 bases. The CDR3 has 20 amino acids. V trimming: 1 base; J trimming: 0 bases; junction bases outside the gene matches: 9. The germline CDR1 and CDR2 sequences are DFQATT and SNEGSKA (reference sequence). CDR3 sequence: CSARGGGLAGGLSSYNEQFF. The CDR3 DNA reads TGCAGTGCTAGAGGAGGGGGACTAGCGGGGGGGTTAAGCTCCTACAATGAGCAGTTCTTC.

The J gene is TRBJ1-5, the V gene TRBV7-9; TRBD1 might be the D (5 bases). This CDR3 spans 14 amino acids. The V and J ends lost 7 bases and 0 bases respectively, with 10 bases between them. Per the germline V gene, CDR1 is SEHNR and CDR2 is FQNEAQ (reference sequence). The CDR3 DNA reads as TGTGCCAGCAATCGAGGGGATAGCAATCAGCCCCAGCATTTT. It codes for CASNRGDSNQPQHF.

V is TRBV3-1 and J is TRBJ1-1; D might be TRBD1 (5 bases). The CDR3 loop spans 15 amino acids. The germline V gene has CDR1 LGHDT and CDR2 YNNKEL (reference sequence). Deletions cut 1 base from V and 5 bases from J, with 14 bases between. CDR3 nucleotides: TGTGCCAGCAGCCAAGGGCATCAGGGAGGTACTGAAGCTTTCTTT. This encodes CASSQGHQGGTEAFF.

The chain links TRBV5-6 to TRBJ2-1; TRBD1 might be the D (6 bases). CDR1 and CDR2 (germline): SGHDT, YYEEEE. This CDR3 comprises 14 residues. Between the trimmed V and J ends, which lost 3 bases and 8 bases, there was a span of 15 bases. The CDR3 nucleotides read TGTGCCAGCAGCTCCCCTACAGGGATCGATGAGCAGTTCTTC. Translation: CASSSPTGIDEQFF.

The V and J genes are TRBV6-2 or TRBV6-3 and TRBJ2-1, with D uncertain. V lost 5 bases, J lost 10 bases, and 24 bases lay in between. The germline V gene has CDR1 MNHEY and CDR2 SVGEGT. The CDR3 extends over 16 amino acids. The CDR3 protein is CASSKSSGVLQWEQFF. CDR3 nucleotides: TGTGCCAGCAGTAAGTCCTCCGGTGTTCTACAATGGGAGCAGTTCTTC.

This clonotype has a single count. V usage is TRBV7-3 and J usage is TRBJ2-7; 8 bases are a match to TRBD1. The germline CDR1 and CDR2 sequences are SGHTA and FQGTGA. The CDR3 sequence is 18 residues long. V was clipped by 2 bases and J by 1 base; unmatched bases: 13. The chain's CDR3 is CASSLVGPTGVDSYEQYF. CDR3 DNA sequence: TGTGCCAGCAGCTTAGTAGGACCGACAGGGGTAGATTCCTACGAGCAGTACTTC.

The V and J genes are TRBV5-6 and TRBJ2-4; no clear D gene. V lost 4 bases, J lost 0 bases, and 17 bases lay in between. Germline lookup yields CDR1 SGHDT and CDR2 YYEEEE. The CDR3 runs to 17 residues. The CDR3: CASSRELLLIAKNIQYF. In nucleotides, the CDR3 is TGTGCCAGCAGCAGGGAACTACTTCTTATAGCCAAAAACATTCAGTACTTC.

CDR3 DNA: TGTGCCAGCGCTAATACGGGACAGCCGAACACTGAAGCTTTCTTT. The encoded protein is CASANTGQPNTEAFF. The V gene is TRBV6-2 or TRBV6-3, the J gene TRBJ1-1; 7 bases map to TRBD1. The CDR3 loop spans 15 amino acids. CDR1 and CDR2 from the germline V gene are MNHEY and SVGEGT. V shed 8 bases and J 1 base; nucleotides not matched to a gene: 10.

This clonotype was seen a handful of times. This chain joins TRBV9 and TRBJ2-7; TRBD1 matches 7 bases. The V and J ends lost 3 bases and 1 base, in that order; junction bases with no gene match: 7. CDR3 length: 15 residues. Germline V gene lookup returns CDR1 SGDLS and CDR2 YYNGEE. CDR3 sequence reads: CASSETGEPSYEQYF. The CDR3 DNA follows: TGTGCCAGCAGCGAAACAGGGGAGCCGTCCTACGAGCAGTACTTC.